This T cell receptor (beta chain) is drawn from a study of early T cells in non-severe SARS-CoV-2 infection. Study as a whole: Bulk RNA taken from unsorted whole blood was sequenced, leaving chains unpaired.

General study results and limits: Matching with VDJdb favored anti-spike CD8 responses (missing private and CD4 specificities).

Individual cDNA molecules carried attached unique molecular identifiers. Via MiXCR, TCRdb re-called the 5' RACE reads, giving one row per CDR3 protein. The repertoire holds about 83,000 distinct CDR3 sequences, with about 13% as singletons. This clonotype was observed a few times. Its matching antigen is unknown. The receptor was derived from an adult who was a healthcare worker with PCR-confirmed SARS-CoV-2 infection or an uninfected control (not recorded which). Sequenced input: whole blood.

In DNA form, the CDR3 reads TGTGCCAGCAGCTTCGAGGGGGCGTCTGGCTACACCTTC. Translating it yields CASSFEGASGYTF. The chain is built from TRBV7-9 and TRBJ1-2; 7 bases line up with TRBD1. After removal of 3 bases from V and 7 bases from J, the junction contained 5 bases not matched to a gene. The CDR3 has 13 residues. CDR1 is SEHNR, CDR2 FQNEAQ, per germline (reference sequence).